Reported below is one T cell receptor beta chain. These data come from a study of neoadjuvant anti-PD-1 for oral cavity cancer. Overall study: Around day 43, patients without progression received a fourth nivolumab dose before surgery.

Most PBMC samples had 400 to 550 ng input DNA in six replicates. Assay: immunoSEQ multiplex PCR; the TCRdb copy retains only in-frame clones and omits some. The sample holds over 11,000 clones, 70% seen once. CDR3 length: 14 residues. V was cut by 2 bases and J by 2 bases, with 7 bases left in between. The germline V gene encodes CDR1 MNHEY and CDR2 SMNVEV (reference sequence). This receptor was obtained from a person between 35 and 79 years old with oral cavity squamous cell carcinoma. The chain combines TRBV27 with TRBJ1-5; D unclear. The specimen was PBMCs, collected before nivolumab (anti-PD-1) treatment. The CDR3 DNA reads TGTGCCAGCAGTTTAGGTAGTGGCAATCAGCCCCAGCATTTT. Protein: CASSLGSGNQPQHF.